This T cell receptor (beta chain) emerged from a study of CD8 T cells in ankylosing spondylitis. Findings and limits, study-wide: In the blood and synovial fluid of reactive arthritis, some motif variants had been previously reported.

For this clonotype: Its antigen remains unidentified.

TCRdb analysed the 5' RACE reads with MiXCR anew, one entry per CDR3 protein. Seen here are about 350,000 distinct CDR3 sequences, 20% observed once, and the top ten hold about an eighth. The sample taken for sequencing was blood, either unsorted or a sorted T cell fraction (not recorded which). The clonotype was recovered from a male donor with ankylosing spondylitis or in good health (not recorded which).

The CDR3 region is CASGQREAFF. The CDR3 region has the DNA TGTGCCAGCGGGCAGAGGGAAGCTTTCTTT. This sequence joins TRBV12-3 or TRBV12-4 and TRBJ1-1; D call uncertain. Trimming took off 8 bases at V and 8 bases at J, with 9 bases between the two ends. This CDR3 region has 10 residues.